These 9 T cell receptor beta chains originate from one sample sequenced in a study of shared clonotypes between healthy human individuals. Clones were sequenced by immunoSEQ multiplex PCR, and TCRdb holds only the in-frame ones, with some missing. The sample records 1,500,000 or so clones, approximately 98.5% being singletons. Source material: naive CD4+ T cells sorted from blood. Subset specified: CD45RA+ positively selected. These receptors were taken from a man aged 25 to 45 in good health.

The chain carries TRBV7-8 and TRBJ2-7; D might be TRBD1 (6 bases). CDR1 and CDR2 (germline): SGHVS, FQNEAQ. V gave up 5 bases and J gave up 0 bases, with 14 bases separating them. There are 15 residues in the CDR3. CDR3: CASSQTRDTSYEQYF. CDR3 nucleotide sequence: TGTGCCAGCAGCCAGACCCGGGACACCTCCTACGAGCAGTACTTC.

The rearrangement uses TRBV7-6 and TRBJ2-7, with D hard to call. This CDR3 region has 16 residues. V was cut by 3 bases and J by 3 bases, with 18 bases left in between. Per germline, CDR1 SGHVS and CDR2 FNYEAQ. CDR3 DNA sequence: TGTGCCAGCAGCTTTTCTGATGGAAGGGTTGTCTACGAGCAGTACTTC. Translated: CASSFSDGRVVYEQYF.

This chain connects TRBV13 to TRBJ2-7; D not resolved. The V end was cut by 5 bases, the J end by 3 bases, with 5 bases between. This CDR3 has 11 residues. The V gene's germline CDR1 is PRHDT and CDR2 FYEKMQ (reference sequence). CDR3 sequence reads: CASSPIYEQYF. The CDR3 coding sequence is TGTGCCAGCAGCCCGATCTACGAGCAGTACTTC.

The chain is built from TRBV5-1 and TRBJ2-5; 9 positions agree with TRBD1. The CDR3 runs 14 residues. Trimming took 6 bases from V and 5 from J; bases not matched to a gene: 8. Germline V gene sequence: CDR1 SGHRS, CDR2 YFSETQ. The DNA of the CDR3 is TGCGCCAGCAATCTTAATACAGGGGGCGAGACCCAGTACTTC. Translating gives CASNLNTGGETQYF.

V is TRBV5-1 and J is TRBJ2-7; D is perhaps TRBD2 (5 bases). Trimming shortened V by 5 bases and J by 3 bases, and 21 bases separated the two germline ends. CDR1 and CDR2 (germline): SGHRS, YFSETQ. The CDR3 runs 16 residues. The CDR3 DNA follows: TGCGCCAGCAGAGGGAGATATCTAGCAGACAACTACGAGCAGTACTTC. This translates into CASRGRYLADNYEQYF.

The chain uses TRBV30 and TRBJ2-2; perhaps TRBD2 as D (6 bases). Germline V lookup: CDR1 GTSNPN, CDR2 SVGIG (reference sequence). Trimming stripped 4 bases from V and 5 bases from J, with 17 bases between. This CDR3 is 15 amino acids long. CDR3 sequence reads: CAWNPRRTITGELFF. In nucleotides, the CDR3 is TGTGCCTGGAACCCTAGACGGACTATTACCGGGGAGCTGTTTTTT. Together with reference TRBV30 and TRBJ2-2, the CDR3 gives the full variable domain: SQTIHQWPATLVQPVGSPLSLECTVEGTSNPNLYWYRQAAGRGLQLLFYSVGIGQISSEVPQNLSASRPQDRQFILSSKKLLLSDSGFYLCAWNPRRTITGELFFGEGSRLTVL.

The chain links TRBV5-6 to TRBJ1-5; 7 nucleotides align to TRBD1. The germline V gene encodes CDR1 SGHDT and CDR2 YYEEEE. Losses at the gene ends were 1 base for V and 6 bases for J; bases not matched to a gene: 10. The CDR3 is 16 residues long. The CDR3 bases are TGTGCCAGCAGCTTGTTCGGACAGGCGATGGGTCAGCCCCAGCATTTT. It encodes CASSLFGQAMGQPQHF.

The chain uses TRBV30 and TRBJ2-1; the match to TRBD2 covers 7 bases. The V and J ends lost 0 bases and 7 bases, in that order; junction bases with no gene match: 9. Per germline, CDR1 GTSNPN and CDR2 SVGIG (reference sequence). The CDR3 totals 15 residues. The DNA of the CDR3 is TGTGCCTGGAGTGTACCGGGGGGAGGGATTAATGAGCAGTTCTTC. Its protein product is CAWSVPGGGINEQFF.

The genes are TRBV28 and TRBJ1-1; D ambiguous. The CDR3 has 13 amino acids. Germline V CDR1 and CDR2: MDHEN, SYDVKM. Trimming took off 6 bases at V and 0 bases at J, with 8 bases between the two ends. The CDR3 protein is CASRTVMNTEAFF. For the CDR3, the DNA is TGTGCCAGCAGGACGGTAATGAACACTGAAGCTTTCTTT.